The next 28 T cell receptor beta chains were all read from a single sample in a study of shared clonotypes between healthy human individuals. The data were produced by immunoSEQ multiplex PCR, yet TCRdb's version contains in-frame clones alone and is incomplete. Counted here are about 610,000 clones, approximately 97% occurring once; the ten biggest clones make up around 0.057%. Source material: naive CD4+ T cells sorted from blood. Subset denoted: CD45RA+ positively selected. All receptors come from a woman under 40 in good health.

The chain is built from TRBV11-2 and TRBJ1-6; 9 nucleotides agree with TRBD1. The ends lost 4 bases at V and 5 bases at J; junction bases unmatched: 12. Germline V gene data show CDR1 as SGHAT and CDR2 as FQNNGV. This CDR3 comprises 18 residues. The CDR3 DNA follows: TGTGCCAGCAGCTCAAGACCGGGACAGGGATGGAATAATTCACCCCTCCACTTT. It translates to CASSSRPGQGWNNSPLHF.

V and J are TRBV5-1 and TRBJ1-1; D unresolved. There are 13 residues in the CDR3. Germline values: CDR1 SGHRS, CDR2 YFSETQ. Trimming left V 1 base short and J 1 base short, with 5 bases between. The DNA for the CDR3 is TGCGCCAGCAGCTTGAGGTCGAACACTGAAGCTTTCTTT. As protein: CASSLRSNTEAFF.

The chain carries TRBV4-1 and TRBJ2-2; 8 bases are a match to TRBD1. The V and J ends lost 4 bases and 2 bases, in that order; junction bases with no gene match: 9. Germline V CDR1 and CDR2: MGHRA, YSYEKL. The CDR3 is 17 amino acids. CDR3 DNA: TGCGCCAGCAGCCCCCCGCCGGGACAGGAAAACACCGGGGAGCTGTTTTTT. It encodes CASSPPPGQENTGELFF.

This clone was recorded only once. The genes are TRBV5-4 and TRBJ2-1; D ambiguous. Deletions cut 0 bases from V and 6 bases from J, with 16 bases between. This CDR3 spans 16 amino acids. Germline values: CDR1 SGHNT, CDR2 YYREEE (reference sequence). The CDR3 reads CASSLEGPGPLNEQFF. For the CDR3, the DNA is TGTGCCAGCAGCTTGGAAGGGCCTGGGCCTCTCAATGAGCAGTTCTTC. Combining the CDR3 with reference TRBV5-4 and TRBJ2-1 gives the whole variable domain ETGVTQSPTHLIKTRGQQVTLRCSSQSGHNTVSWYQQALGQGPQFIFQYYREEENGRGNFPPRFSGLQFPNYSSELNVNALELDDSALYLCASSLEGPGPLNEQFFGPGTRLTVL.

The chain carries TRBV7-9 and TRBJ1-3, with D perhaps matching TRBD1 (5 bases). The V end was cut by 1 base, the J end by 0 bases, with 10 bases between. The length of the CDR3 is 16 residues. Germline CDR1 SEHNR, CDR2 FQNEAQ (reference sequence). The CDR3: CASSLVRAFSGNTIYF. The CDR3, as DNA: TGTGCCAGCAGCTTAGTCAGGGCCTTCTCTGGAAACACCATATATTTT.

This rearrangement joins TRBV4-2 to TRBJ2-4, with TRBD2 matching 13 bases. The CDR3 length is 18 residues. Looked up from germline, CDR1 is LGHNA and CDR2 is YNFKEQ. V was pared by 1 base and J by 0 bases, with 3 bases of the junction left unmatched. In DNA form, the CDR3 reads TGTGCCAGCAGCCAAGGGACTAGCGGGAGTCTAGCCAAAAACATTCAGTACTTC. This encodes CASSQGTSGSLAKNIQYF.

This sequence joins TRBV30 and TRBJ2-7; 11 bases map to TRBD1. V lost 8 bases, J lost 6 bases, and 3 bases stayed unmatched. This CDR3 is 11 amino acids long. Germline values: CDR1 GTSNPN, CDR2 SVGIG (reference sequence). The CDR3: CAGQGASEQYF. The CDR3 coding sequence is TGTGCCGGACAGGGGGCTTCCGAGCAGTACTTC.

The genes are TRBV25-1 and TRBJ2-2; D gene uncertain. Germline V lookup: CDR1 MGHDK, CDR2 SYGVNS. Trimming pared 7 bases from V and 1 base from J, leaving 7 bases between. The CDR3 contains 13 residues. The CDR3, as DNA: TGTGCCAGCATAGAACAGAACACCGGGGAGCTGTTTTTT. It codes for CASIEQNTGELFF.

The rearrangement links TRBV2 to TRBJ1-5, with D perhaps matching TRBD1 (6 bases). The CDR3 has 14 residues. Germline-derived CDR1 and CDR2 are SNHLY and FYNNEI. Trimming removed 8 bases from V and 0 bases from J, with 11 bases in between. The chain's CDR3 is CASGGGLSNQPQHF. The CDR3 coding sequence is TGTGCCAGCGGGGGGGGGCTTAGCAATCAGCCCCAGCATTTT.

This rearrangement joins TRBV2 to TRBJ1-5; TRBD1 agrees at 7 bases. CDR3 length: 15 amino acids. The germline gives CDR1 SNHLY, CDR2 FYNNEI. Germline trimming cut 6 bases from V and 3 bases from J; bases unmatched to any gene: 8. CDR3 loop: CASSRQGTANQPQHF. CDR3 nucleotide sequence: TGTGCCAGCAGCCGACAGGGTACGGCCAATCAGCCCCAGCATTTT.

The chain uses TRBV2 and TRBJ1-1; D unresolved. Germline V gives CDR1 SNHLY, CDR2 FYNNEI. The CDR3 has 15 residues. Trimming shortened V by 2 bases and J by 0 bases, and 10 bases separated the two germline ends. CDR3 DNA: TGTGCCAGCAGTGAACTTTCCAGGTTGAACACTGAAGCTTTCTTT. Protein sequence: CASSELSRLNTEAFF.

CDR3 region: CASSRGHSTDSGNTIYF. CDR3 bases: TGTGCCAGCTCGCGGGGACACTCCACCGACTCTGGAAACACCATATATTTT. The chain is built from TRBV18 and TRBJ1-3; possible D gene TRBD1, 6 bases. The CDR3 spans 17 residues. Trimming cost V 6 bases and J 0 bases, with 18 bases left between them. Germline V gene data show CDR1 as KGHSH and CDR2 as LQKENI.

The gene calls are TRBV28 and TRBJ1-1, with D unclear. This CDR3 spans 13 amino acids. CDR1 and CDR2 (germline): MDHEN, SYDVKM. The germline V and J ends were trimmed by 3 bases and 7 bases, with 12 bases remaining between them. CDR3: CASSLPHIGEAFF. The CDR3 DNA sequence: TGTGCCAGCAGTTTGCCCCACATTGGTGAAGCTTTCTTT.

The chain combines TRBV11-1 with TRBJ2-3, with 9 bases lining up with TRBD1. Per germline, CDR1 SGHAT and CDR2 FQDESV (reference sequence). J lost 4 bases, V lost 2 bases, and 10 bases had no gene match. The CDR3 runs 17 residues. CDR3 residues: CASSLRGEQGAPDTQYF. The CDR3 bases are TGTGCCAGCAGCTTACGAGGAGAACAGGGGGCTCCAGATACGCAGTATTTT. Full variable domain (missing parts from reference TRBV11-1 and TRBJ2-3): EAEVAQSPRYKITEKSQAVAFWCDPISGHATLYWYRQILGQGPELLVQFQDESVVDDSQLPKDRFSAERLKGVDSTLKIQPAELGDSAMYLCASSLRGEQGAPDTQYFGPGTRLTVL.

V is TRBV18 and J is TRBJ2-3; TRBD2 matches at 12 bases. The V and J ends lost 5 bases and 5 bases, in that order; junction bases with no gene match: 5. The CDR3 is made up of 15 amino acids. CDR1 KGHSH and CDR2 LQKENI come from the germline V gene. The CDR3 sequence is CASSGLAGTRDTQYF. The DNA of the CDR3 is TGTGCCAGCTCAGGACTAGCGGGAACGAGAGATACGCAGTATTTT.

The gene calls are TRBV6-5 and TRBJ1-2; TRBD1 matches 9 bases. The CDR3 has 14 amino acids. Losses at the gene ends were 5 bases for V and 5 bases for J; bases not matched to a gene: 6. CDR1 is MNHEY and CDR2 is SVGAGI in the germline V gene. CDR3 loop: CASSPGTGQYGYTF. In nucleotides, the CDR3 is TGTGCCAGCAGTCCCGGGACAGGGCAATATGGCTACACCTTC.

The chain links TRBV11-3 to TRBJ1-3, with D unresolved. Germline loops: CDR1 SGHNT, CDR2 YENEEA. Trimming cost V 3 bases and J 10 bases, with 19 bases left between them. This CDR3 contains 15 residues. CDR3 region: CASSFQGPGAGTIYF. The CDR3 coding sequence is TGTGCCAGCAGCTTCCAAGGACCGGGAGCCGGGACCATATATTTT.

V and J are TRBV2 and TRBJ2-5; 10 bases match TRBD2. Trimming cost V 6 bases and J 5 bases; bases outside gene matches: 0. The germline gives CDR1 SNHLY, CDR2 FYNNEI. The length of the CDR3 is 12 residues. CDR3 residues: CASRGLAETQYF. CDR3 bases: TGTGCCAGCAGGGGACTAGCGGAGACCCAGTACTTC.

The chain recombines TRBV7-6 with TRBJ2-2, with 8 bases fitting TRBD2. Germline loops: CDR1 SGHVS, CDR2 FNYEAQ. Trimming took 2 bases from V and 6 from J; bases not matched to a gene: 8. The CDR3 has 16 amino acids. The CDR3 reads CASSLKGLGGSGELFF. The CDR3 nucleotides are TGTGCCAGCAGCTTAAAGGGACTAGGGGGTTCCGGGGAGCTGTTTTTT.

For the CDR3, the DNA is TGTGCCAGCAGCTTAGGTAGCACAGATACGCAGTATTTT. The encoded protein is CASSLGSTDTQYF. The chain is built from TRBV7-8 and TRBJ2-3; no clear D. V lost 1 base and J lost 0, with 2 bases in between. The CDR3 is 13 amino acids. Germline loops: CDR1 SGHVS, CDR2 FQNEAQ.

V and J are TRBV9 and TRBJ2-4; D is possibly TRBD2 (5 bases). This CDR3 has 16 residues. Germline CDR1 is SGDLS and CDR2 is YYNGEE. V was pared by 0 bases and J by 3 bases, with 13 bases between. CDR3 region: CASSVEAAGVKNIQYF. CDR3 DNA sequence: TGTGCCAGCAGCGTAGAAGCGGCGGGCGTCAAAAACATTCAGTACTTC.

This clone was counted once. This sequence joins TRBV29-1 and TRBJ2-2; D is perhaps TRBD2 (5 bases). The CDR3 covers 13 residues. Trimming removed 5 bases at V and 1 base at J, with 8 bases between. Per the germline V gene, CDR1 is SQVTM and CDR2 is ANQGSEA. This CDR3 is CSVLAGNTGELFF. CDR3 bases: TGCAGCGTTCTAGCAGGGAACACCGGGGAGCTGTTTTTT.

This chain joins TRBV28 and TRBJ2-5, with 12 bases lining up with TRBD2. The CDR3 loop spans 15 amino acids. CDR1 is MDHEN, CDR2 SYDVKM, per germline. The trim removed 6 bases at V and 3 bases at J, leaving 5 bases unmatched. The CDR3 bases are TGTGCCAGCAGACCTGCTAGCGGGAGGGAAGAGACCCAGTACTTC. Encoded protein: CASRPASGREETQYF.

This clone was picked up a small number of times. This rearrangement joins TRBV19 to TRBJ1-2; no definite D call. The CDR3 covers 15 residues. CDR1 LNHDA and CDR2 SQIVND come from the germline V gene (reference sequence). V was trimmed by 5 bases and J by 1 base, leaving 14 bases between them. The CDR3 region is CASSSRRTLNYGYTF. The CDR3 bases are TGTGCCAGTAGTTCCCGACGGACCCTTAACTATGGCTACACCTTC.

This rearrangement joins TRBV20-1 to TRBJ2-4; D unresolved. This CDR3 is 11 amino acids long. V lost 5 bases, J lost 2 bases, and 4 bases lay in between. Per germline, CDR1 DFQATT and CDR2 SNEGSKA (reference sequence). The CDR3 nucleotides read TGCAGTGCTGCGACCAAAAACATTCAGTACTTC. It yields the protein CSAATKNIQYF.

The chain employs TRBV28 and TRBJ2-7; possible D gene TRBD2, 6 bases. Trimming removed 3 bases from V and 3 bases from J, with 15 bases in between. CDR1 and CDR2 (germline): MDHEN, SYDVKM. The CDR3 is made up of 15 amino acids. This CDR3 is CASSFLEGFVYEQYF. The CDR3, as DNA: TGTGCCAGCAGTTTTTTGGAGGGATTTGTCTACGAGCAGTACTTC.

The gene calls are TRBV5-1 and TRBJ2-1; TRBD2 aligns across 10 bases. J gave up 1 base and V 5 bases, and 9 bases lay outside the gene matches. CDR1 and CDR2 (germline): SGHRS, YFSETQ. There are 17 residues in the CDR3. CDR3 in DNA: TGCGCCAGCAGTGGGTCTAGCGGGAGAACATCCTACAATGAGCAGTTCTTC. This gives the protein CASSGSSGRTSYNEQFF.

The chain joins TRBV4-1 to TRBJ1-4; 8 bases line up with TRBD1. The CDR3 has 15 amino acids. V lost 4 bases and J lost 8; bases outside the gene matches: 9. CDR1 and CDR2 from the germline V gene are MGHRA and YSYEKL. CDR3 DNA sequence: TGCGCCAGCAGCCTTATCGGACAGGGAAGAGAAAAACTGTTTTTT. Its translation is CASSLIGQGREKLFF.